These 8 T cell receptor beta chains came from one sample sequenced in a study of OX40 agonist ivuxolimab in advanced cancers. Clones were read by immunoSEQ multiplex PCR, and TCRdb kept only the in-frame ones, dropping some. This sample yields 69,000 or so clones, of which roughly 80% are seen a single time; over 6.5% belongs to the top ten. The sample in question was CD4+ or CD8+ T cells sorted from blood, obtained in a trial of the OX40 agonist ivuxolimab. The receptors shown here come from an adult with an advanced solid tumor such as melanoma, head and neck, liver or kidney cancer.

The genes are TRBV5-1 and TRBJ2-5, with 7 bases lining up with TRBD1. J lost 5 bases, V lost 4 bases, and 11 bases had no gene match. Germline-derived CDR1 and CDR2 are SGHRS and YFSETQ. The CDR3 consists of 15 residues. As DNA, the CDR3 is TGCGCCAGCAGCCGGGACGGCAGGGGGACGGAGACCCAGTACTTC. Encoded protein: CASSRDGRGTETQYF.

The CDR3 DNA reads TGTGCCAGCAGCTTGGGGGGGAGGGGCTCCTACAATGAGCAGTTCTTC. This codes for CASSLGGRGSYNEQFF. This chain links TRBV5-4 with TRBJ2-1; 7 bases match TRBD2. CDR3 length equals 16 residues. Germline V gives CDR1 SGHNT, CDR2 YYREEE (reference sequence). The V gene end was trimmed by 0 bases and the J gene end by 0 bases; junction bases not matched to a gene: 3.

This sequence joins TRBV7-2 and TRBJ1-5; 7 bases fit TRBD1. Germline CDR1 and CDR2: SGHTA and FQGNSA. Unmatched junction bases numbered 7, after V lost 4 bases and J lost 7 bases. CDR3 length equals 14 residues. The CDR3 loop is CASSSRQGEQPQHF. The CDR3 region has the DNA TGTGCCAGCAGCTCCCGACAGGGAGAGCAGCCCCAGCATTTT.

The genes are TRBV15 and TRBJ2-1; 10 bases map to TRBD1. CDR3 length: 15 residues. Per the germline V gene, CDR1 is LNHNV and CDR2 is YYDKDF (reference sequence). With V trimmed by 1 base and J by 6 bases, 3 bases remained unmatched. The CDR3 loop is CATSRGGQGFNEQFF. CDR3 DNA: TGTGCCACCAGCAGAGGGGGACAGGGGTTCAATGAGCAGTTCTTC.

The V and J genes are TRBV12-5 and TRBJ1-2; TRBD1 is a possible D gene (6 bases). The CDR3 extends over 16 amino acids. Trimming left V 0 bases short and J 3 bases short, with 14 bases between. Germline lookup yields CDR1 LGHNT and CDR2 FRNRAP. The CDR3 DNA reads as TGTGCTAGTGGTTTGGTACTTAACAGGGAACACTATGGCTACACCTTC. It codes for CASGLVLNREHYGYTF.

The genes are TRBV30 and TRBJ2-5; unclear D gene. Germline V gene lookup returns CDR1 GTSNPN and CDR2 SVGIG (reference sequence). The V end lost 1 base, the J end lost 2 bases, and 5 bases lay between the germline ends. This CDR3 is 12 amino acids long. The DNA of the CDR3 is TGTGCCTGGAGTGCTGGGCAAGAGACCCAGTACTTC. Translated, it gives CAWSAGQETQYF.

The chain recombines TRBV7-7 with TRBJ2-6; 8 bases are a match to TRBD1. This CDR3 is 16 amino acids long. V trimming: 5 bases; J trimming: 0 bases; junction bases outside the gene matches: 3. The germline V gene has CDR1 SSHAT and CDR2 FNYEAQ (reference sequence). The CDR3: CASSQTGGSGANVLTF. As DNA, the CDR3 is TGTGCCAGCAGCCAAACAGGGGGCTCTGGGGCCAACGTCCTGACTTTC.

V gene TRBV20-1 combines with J gene TRBJ2-5; no reliable D call. The DNA end is more similar to TRBJ2-7, so the J call may be wrong. This CDR3 region has 10 residues. Germline V gene data show CDR1 as DFQATT and CDR2 as SNEGSKA (reference sequence). DNA for the CDR3: TGCAGTGCTGGGGATTACGAGCAGTACTTC. Amino acid sequence: CSAGDYEQYF.